These 2 T cell receptor beta chains were all obtained from the same sample, sequenced in a study of a mutant IDH1 vaccine in newly diagnosed glioma. The protocol was immunoSEQ multiplex PCR, while the TCRdb copy is restricted to in-frame clones and leaves out a portion. In the table there are about 50,000 clones, just under 80% of which are singletons. The time point here: week 5, during vaccination. Topical imiquimod accompanied each vaccine dose, which consisted of 300 ug of mutant IDH1 20-mer peptide. These receptors' targets are unknown. The sequenced sample was PBMCs, obtained from a glioma patient whose treatment included an IDH1 peptide vaccine. These receptors all stem from a man over 45 with glioma.

The chain employs TRBV28 and TRBJ2-7; a weak D match, TRBD2 (6 bases). V was shortened by 5 bases and J by 1 base, with 12 bases between the two germline ends. Looked up from germline, CDR1 is MDHEN and CDR2 is SYDVKM. The CDR3 has 14 amino acids. The CDR3 protein is CASSKHSGSYEQYF. The CDR3 DNA reads as TGTGCCAGCAGTAAACATAGCGGATCCTACGAGCAGTACTTC.

The chain uses TRBV7-2 and TRBJ1-2, with D hard to call. The CDR3 covers 14 residues. Trimming left V 1 base short and J 3 bases short, with 9 bases between. Germline V gene lookup returns CDR1 SGHTA and CDR2 FQGNSA. CDR3 in DNA: TGTGCCAGCAGCTTAGGAAAGGGCTACTATGGCTACACCTTC. Amino acid sequence: CASSLGKGYYGYTF.